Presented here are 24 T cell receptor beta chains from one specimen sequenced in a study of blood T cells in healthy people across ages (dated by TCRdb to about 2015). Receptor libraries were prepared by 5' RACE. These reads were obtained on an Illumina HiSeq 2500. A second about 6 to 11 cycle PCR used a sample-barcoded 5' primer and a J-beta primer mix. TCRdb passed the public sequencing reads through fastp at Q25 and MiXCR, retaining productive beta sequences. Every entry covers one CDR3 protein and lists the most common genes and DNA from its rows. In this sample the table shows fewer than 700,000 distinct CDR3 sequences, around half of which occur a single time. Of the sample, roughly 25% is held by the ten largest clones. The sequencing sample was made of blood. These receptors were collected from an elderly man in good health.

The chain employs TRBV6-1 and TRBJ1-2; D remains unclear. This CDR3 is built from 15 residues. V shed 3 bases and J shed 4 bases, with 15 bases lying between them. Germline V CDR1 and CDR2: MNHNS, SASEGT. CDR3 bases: TGTGCCAGCAGTGATATTCCGCCGGAGGGCTATGGCTACACCTTC. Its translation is CASSDIPPEGYGYTF.

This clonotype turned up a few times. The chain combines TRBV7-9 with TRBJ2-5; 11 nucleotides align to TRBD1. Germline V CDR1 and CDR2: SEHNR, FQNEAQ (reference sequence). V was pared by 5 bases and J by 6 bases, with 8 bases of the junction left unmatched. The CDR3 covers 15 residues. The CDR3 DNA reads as TGTGCCAGCAGCCACCGGACAGGGGGCTTCAAGACCCAGTACTTC. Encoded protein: CASSHRTGGFKTQYF.

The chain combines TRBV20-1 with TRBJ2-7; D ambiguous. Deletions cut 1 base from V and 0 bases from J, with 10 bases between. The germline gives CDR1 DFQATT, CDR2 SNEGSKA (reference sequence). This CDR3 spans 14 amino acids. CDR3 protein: CSARGAVSSYEQYF. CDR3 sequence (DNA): TGCAGTGCTAGAGGCGCGGTAAGCTCCTACGAGCAGTACTTC.

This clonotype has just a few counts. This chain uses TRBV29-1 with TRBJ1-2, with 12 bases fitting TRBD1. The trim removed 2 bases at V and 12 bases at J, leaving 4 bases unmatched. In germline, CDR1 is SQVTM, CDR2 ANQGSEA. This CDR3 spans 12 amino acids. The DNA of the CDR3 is TGCAGCGTTGAACGGGACAGGGGGCCCCACACCTTC. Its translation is CSVERDRGPHTF.

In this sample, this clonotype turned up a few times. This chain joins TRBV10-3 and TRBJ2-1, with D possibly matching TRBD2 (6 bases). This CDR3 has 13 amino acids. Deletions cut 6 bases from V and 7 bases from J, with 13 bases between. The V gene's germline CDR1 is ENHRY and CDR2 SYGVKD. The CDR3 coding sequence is TGTGCCATCAGAACGGAGGGCAGGAATGAGCAGTTCTTC. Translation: CAIRTEGRNEQFF.

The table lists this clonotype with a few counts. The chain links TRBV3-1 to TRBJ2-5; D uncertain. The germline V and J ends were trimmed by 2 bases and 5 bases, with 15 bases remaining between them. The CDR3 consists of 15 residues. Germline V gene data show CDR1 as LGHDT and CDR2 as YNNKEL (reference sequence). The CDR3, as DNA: TGTGCCAGCAGCCAATATAGAGACCTCCGGGAGACCCAGTACTTC. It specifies CASSQYRDLRETQYF.

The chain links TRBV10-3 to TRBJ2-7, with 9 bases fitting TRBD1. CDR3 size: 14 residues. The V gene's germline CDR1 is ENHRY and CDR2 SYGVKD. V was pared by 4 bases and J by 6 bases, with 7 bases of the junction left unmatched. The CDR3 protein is CAISADRGGVEQYF. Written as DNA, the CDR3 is TGTGCCATCAGTGCGGACAGGGGAGGGGTCGAGCAGTACTTC.

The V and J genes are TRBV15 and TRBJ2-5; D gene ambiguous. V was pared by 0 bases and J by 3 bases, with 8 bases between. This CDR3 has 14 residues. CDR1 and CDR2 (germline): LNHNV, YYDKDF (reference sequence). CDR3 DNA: TGTGCCACCAGCAGAGACCTGAGGAAAGAGACCCAGTACTTC. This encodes CATSRDLRKETQYF.

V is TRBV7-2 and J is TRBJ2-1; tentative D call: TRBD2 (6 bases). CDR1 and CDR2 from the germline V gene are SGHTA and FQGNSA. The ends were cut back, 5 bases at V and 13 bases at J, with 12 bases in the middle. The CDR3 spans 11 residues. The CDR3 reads CASSLDYEQFF. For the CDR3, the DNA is TGTGCCAGCAGCCTGGACTACGAACAGTTCTTC.

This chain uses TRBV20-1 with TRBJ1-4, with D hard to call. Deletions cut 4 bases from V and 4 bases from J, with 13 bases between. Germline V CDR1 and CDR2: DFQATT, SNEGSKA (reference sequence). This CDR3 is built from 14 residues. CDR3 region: CSATEGPNNEKLFF. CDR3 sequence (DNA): TGCAGTGCTACTGAGGGTCCGAATAATGAAAAACTGTTTTTT.

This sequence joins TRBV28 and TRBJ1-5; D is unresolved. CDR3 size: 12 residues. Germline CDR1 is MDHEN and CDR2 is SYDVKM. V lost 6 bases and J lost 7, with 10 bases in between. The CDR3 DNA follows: TGTGCCAGCAGCTCCCTGGGACAGCCCCAGCATTTT. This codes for CASSSLGQPQHF. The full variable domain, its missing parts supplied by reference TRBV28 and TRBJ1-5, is DVKVTQSSRYLVKRTGEKVFLECVQDMDHENMFWYRQDPGLGLRLIYFSYDVKMKEKGDIPEGYSVSREKKERFSLILESASTNQTSMYLCASSSLGQPQHFGDGTRLSIL.

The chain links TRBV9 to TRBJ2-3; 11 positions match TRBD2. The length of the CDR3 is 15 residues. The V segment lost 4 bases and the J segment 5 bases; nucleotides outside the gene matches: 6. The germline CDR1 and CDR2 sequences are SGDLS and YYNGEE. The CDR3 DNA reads TGTGCCAGCAGCTCCACTAGCGGGGGAGGAGATACGCAGTATTTT. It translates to CASSSTSGGGDTQYF.

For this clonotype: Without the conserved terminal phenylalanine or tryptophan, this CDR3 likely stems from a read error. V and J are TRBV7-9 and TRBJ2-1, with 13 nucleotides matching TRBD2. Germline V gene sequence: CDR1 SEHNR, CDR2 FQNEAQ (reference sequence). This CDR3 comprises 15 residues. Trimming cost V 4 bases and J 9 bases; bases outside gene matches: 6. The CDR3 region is CASSSLAGGQTEQFS. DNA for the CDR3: TGTGCCAGCAGCTCACTAGCGGGGGGGCAAACTGAGCAGTTCTCC.

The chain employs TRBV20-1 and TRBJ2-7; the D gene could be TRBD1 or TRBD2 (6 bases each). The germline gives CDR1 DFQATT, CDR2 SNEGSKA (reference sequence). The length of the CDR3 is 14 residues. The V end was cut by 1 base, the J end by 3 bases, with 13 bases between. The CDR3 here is CSARGLGGGYEQYF. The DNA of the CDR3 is TGCAGTGCTAGAGGACTAGGAGGGGGCTACGAGCAGTACTTC.

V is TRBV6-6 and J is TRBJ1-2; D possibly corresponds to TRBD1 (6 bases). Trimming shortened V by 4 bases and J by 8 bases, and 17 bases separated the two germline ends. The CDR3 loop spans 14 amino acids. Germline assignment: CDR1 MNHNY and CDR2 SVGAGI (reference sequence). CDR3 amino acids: CASSSPSRGFGYTF. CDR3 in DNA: TGTGCCAGCAGTTCACCGAGTAGGGGGTTCGGCTACACCTTC.

The chain's CDR3 is CATSRDKAAEETQYF. Written as DNA, the CDR3 is TGTGCCACCAGCAGAGATAAGGCAGCTGAAGAGACCCAGTACTTC. The chain is built from TRBV15 and TRBJ2-5; D ambiguous. With 0 bases removed from V and 3 bases from J, the gap between germline ends came to 11 bases. The CDR3 runs to 15 residues. CDR1 is LNHNV, CDR2 YYDKDF, per germline (reference sequence).

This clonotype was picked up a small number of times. CDR3 in DNA: TGTGCCAGCAGACAGAGCGGGGGGGCGGCGAATGAGCAGTTCTTC. It is translated as CASRQSGGAANEQFF. This sequence joins TRBV6-2 or TRBV6-3 and TRBJ2-1; 10 positions match TRBD2. Unmatched junction bases numbered 9, after V lost 6 bases and J lost 7 bases. Looked up from germline, CDR1 is MNHEY and CDR2 is SVGEGT. This CDR3 spans 15 amino acids.

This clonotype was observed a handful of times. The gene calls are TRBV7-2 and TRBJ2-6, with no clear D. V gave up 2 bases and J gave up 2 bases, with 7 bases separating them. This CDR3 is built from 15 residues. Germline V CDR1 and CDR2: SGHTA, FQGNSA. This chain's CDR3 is CASSLRVPGANVLTF. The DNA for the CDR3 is TGTGCCAGCAGCTTAAGGGTCCCTGGGGCCAACGTCCTGACTTTC.

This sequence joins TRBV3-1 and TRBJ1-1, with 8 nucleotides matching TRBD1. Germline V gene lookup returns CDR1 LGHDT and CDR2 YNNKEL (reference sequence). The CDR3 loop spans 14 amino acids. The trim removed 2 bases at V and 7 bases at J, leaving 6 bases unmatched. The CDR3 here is CASSQPDRGGEAFF. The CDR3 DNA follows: TGTGCCAGCAGCCAACCTGACAGGGGAGGTGAAGCTTTCTTT.

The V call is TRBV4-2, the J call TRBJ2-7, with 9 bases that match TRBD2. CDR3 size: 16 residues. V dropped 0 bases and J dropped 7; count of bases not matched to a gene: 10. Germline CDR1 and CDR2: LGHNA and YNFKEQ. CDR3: CASSQDVREGRNEQYF. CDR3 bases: TGTGCCAGCAGCCAAGATGTGCGGGAGGGCAGGAATGAGCAGTACTTC.

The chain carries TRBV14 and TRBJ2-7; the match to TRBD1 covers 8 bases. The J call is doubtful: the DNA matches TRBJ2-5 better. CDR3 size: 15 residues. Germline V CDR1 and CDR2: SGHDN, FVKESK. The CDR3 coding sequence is TGTGCCAGCAGCCTCCGGACAGGGCTTGGGGAGACCCAGTACTTC. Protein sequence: CASSLRTGLGETQYF.

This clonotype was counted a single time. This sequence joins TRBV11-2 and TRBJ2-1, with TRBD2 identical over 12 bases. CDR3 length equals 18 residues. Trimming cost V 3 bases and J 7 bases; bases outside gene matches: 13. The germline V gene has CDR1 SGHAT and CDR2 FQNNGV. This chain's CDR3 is CASSLGAGLAGSHNEQFF. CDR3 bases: TGTGCCAGCAGCTTGGGCGCCGGACTAGCGGGATCCCATAATGAGCAGTTCTTC. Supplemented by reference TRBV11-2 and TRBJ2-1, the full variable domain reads EAGVAQSPRYKIIEKRQSVAFWCNPISGHATLYWYQQILGQGPKLLIQFQNNGVVDDSQLPKDRFSAERLKGVDSTLKIQPAKLEDSAVYLCASSLGAGLAGSHNEQFFGPGTRLTVL.

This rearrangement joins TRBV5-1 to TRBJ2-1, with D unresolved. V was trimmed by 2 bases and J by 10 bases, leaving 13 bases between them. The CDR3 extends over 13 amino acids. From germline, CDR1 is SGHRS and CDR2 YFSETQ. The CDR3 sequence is CASSLRSDSEQFF. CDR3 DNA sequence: TGCGCCAGCAGCTTAAGGAGCGATAGCGAGCAGTTCTTC.

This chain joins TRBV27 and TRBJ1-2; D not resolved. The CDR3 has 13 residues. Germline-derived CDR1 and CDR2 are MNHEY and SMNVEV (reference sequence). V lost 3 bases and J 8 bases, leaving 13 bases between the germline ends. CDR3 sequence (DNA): TGTGCCAGCAGTTTTAATCGGGCGTCCGGCTACACCTTC. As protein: CASSFNRASGYTF.